A selection of T cell receptor beta chains follows, all from one sample in a study of T cells of healthy individuals. TCRdb reprocessed the 5' RACE reads with MiXCR, giving one entry per CDR3 protein. The sample holds 85,000 to 100,000 distinct CDR3 sequences, 15% to 20% seen once. These receptors all come from a human donor in good health. CDR3s include the opening cysteine and the closing phenylalanine or tryptophan. D genes are given only for firm matches. Not all rows give a size; the values are once, few, many and, for expanded clones, a class.

>TRBV9|few|-|TRBJ1-2
CASSADPRGNYGYTF
TGTGCCAGCAGCGCGGACCCCAGGGGCAACTATGGCTACACCTTC
>TRBV28|few|-|TRBJ1-2
CASSPGTNYGYTF
TGTGCCAGCAGTCCGGGAACGAACTATGGCTACACCTTC
>TRBV6-1|-|TRBD1|TRBJ1-6
CASSSDRGDSPLHF
TGTGCCAGCAGCTCCGACAGGGGAGACTCACCCCTCCACTTT
>TRBV6-5|many|-|TRBJ2-3
CASRREGGGHTDTQYF
TGTGCCAGCCGTAGGGAAGGCGGGGGCCACACAGATACGCAGTATTTT
>TRBV7-2|-|-|TRBJ2-3
CASSLEVRPQYF
TGTGCCAGCAGCTTAGAGGTGCGTCCGCAGTATTTT
>TRBV28|few|-|TRBJ2-3
CASSLWQGRATDTQYF
TGTGCCAGCAGTTTATGGCAGGGAAGAGCCACAGATACGCAGTATTTT
>TRBV11-2|few|-|TRBJ1-4
CASSLEKMGEKLFF
TGTGCCAGCAGCTTAGAGAAAATGGGTGAAAAACTGTTTTTT
>TRBV6-2/TRBV6-3|few|-|TRBJ1-1
CATQRGYEAFF
TGTGCCACCCAGCGGGGTTATGAAGCTTTCTTT
>TRBV3-1|-|TRBD2|TRBJ2-1
CASSQEKLAGVDNEQFF
TGTGCCAGCAGCCAAGAAAAACTAGCGGGTGTTGACAATGAGCAGTTCTTC
>TRBV6-2/TRBV6-3|many|-|TRBJ2-2
CASLAFDPNTGELFF
TGTGCCAGCCTTGCTTTTGACCCGAACACCGGGGAGCTGTTTTTT
>TRBV7-9|many|TRBD1|TRBJ1-1
CASSSQGARTEAFF
TGTGCCAGCAGCTCTCAGGGGGCTAGGACTGAAGCTTTCTTT
>TRBV5-6|-|-|TRBJ2-7
CASSLRRRAGNEQYF
TGTGCCAGCAGCTTAAGAAGGAGGGCAGGGAACGAGCAGTACTTC
>TRBV3-1|few|TRBD2|TRBJ2-1
CASSQVSGIINEQFF
TGTGCCAGCAGCCAAGTTAGCGGGATAATTAATGAGCAGTTCTTC
>TRBV28|few|-|TRBJ2-3
CASSLQEQKGTDTQYF
TGTGCCAGCAGTCTCCAGGAACAGAAAGGGACAGATACGCAGTATTTT
>TRBV11-2|few|-|TRBJ2-7
CASSLVPTGIVTYEQYF
TGTGCCAGCAGCTTAGTTCCGACCGGGATCGTTACCTACGAGCAGTACTTC
>TRBV5-1|-|TRBD1|TRBJ2-3
CASSLASGGADTQYF
TGCGCCAGCAGCTTGGCCTCAGGGGGCGCGGATACGCAGTATTTT